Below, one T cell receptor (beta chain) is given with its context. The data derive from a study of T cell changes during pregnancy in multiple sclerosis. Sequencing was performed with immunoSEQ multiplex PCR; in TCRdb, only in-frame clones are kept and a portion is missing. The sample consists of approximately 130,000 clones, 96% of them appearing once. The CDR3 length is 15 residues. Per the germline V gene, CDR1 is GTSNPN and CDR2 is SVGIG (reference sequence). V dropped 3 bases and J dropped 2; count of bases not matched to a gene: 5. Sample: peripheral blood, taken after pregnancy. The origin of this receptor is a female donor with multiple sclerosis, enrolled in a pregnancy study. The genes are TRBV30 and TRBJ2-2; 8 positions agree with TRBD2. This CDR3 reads CAWSGGLVNTGELFF. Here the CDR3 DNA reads TGTGCCTGGAGCGGGGGACTAGTCAACACCGGGGAGCTGTTTTTT.